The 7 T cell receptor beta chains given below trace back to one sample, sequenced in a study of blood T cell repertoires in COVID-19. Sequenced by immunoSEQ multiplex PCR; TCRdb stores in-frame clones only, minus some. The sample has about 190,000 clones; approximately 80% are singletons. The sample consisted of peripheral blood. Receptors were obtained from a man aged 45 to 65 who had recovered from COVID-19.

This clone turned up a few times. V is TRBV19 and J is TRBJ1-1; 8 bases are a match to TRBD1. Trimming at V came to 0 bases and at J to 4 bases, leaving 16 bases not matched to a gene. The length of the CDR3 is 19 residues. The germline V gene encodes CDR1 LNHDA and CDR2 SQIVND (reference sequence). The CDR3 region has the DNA TGTGCCAGTAGTATAGATCACAGTAGGGCAGGGGGCGGTGGCACTGAAGCTTTCTTT. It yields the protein CASSIDHSRAGGGGTEAFF.

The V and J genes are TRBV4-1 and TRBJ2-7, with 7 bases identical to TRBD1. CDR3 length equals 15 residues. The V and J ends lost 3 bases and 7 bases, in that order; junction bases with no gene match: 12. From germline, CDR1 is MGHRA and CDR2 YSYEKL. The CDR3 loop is CASSHGTESRPEQYF. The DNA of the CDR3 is TGCGCCAGCAGCCATGGGACAGAGTCCAGGCCTGAGCAGTACTTC.

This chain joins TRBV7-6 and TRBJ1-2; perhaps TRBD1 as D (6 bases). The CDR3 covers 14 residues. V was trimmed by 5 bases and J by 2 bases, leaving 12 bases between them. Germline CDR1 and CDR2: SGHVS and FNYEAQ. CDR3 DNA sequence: TGTGCCAGCAGCCCCGTAACAGGGAACTATGGCTACACCTTC. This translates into CASSPVTGNYGYTF.

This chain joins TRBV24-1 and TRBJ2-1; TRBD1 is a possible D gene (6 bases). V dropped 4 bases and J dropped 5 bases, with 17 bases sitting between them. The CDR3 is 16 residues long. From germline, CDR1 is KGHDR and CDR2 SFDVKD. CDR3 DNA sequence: TGTGCCACCAGTGACAAATGGGACACCAGAAACAATGAGCAGTTCTTC. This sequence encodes CATSDKWDTRNNEQFF.

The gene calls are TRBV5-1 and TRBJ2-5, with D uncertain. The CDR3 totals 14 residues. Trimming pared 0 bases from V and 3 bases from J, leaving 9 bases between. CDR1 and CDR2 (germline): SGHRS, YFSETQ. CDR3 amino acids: CASSLEFQKETQYF. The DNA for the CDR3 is TGCGCCAGCAGCTTGGAGTTCCAGAAAGAGACCCAGTACTTC.

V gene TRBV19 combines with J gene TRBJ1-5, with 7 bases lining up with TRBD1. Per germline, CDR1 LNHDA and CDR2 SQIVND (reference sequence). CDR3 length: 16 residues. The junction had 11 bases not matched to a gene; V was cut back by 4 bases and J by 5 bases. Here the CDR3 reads CASSRLGTDKYQPQHF. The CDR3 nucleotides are TGTGCCAGTAGTAGACTCGGGACAGACAAATATCAGCCCCAGCATTTT. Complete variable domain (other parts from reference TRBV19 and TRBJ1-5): DGGITQSPKYLFRKEGQNVTLSCEQNLNHDAMYWYRQDPGQGLRLIYYSQIVNDFQKGDIAEGYSVSREKKESFPLTVTSAQKNPTAFYLCASSRLGTDKYQPQHFGDGTRLSIL.

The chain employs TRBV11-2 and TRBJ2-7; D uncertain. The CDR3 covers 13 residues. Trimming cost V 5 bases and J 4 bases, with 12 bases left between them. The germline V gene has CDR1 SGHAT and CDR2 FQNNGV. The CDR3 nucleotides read TGTGCCAGCAGCCCCGGTCTGCGTTACGAGCAGTACTTC. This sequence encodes CASSPGLRYEQYF.